The T cell receptor beta chain under discussion was sequenced for a study of cytomegalovirus exposure and HLA in healthy donors. Study summary: In an early release, HLA-typed donors contributed 77 million or so unique TCR sequences.

Study conclusions and caveats: Usually a TCR sequence was rare, but some public TCRs were found in many donors. The productive fraction for most TCR beta V segments was about 90% or about 30% in an earlier analysis. Specific recognition of CMV antigens was confirmed in vitro for a few chains (all CMV-associated).

Worth noting for this clone: What it recognizes is unknown.

Primers included in the PCR were 60 Vbeta and 13 Jbeta primers. Libraries were prepared by immunoSEQ multiplex PCR; TCRdb keeps only in-frame clonotypes and omits some of them. Altogether approximately 190,000 clones are present, roughly 76% being singletons, with the ten largest covering roughly 2%. The sample taken for sequencing was PBMCs. The sequence derives from a woman aged 25 to 45 in good health and CMV-seropositive.

DNA for the CDR3: TGTGCCAGCAGCCTCCAAGGGACAGGGGGCGCAGGACCCCTCCACTTT. Translated: CASSLQGTGGAGPLHF. The V and J genes are TRBV5-6 and TRBJ1-6; 12 bases align to TRBD1. CDR1 is SGHDT and CDR2 is YYEEEE in the germline V gene. V trimming: 4 bases; J trimming: 12 bases; junction bases outside the gene matches: 11. The CDR3 sequence is 16 residues long.